These 3 T cell receptor beta chains originate from one sample sequenced in a study of shared clonotypes between healthy human individuals (TCRdb year 2020). The library came from the immunoSEQ multiplex PCR assay. This immuneACCESS table, as held by TCRdb, lists in-frame sequences with V and J called but not all clones. Of the missing ones, under half trace to an unresolved V gene in checked studies; the others have no known cause. For this sample there are fewer than 850,000 clones; roughly 96% appear just once. Of the sample, about 0.25% falls within the top ten clones. CD8 naive samples were obtained by positive selection for CCR7 among CD45RO-negative cells, yielding a CD45RA+CCR7+ population from which TemRA cells were excluded. The material sequenced was naive CD8+ T cells sorted from blood. The label giving this sample's cell subset or site can be read as: CD45RA+CCR7+. Receptors originate from a man aged 30 to 45 in good health.

The chain recombines TRBV9 with TRBJ2-7, with 7 bases lining up with TRBD1. The V segment lost 4 bases and the J segment 0 bases; nucleotides outside the gene matches: 10. The CDR3 is made up of 16 amino acids. Germline-derived CDR1 and CDR2 are SGDLS and YYNGEE. This CDR3 is CASSPRQGLSSYEQYF. The CDR3 nucleotides are TGTGCCAGCAGCCCACGACAGGGCTTGAGCTCCTACGAGCAGTACTTC.

The genes are TRBV25-1 and TRBJ1-3; D is uncertain. Germline values: CDR1 MGHDK, CDR2 SYGVNS. Trimming cost V 2 bases and J 4 bases, with 15 bases left between them. The CDR3 loop spans 16 amino acids. The CDR3 region has the DNA TGTGCCAGCAGTGAAGGAACCTTTTGGGCGGGAAACACCATATATTTT. Encoded protein: CASSEGTFWAGNTIYF.

V is TRBV11-2 and J is TRBJ1-1; TRBD1 aligns across 10 bases. Germline V gene sequence: CDR1 SGHAT, CDR2 FQNNGV. V gave up 1 base and J gave up 0 bases; unmatched junction bases: 2. The CDR3 totals 16 residues. CDR3 region: CASSLGTGGMNTEAFF. CDR3 DNA sequence: TGTGCCAGCAGCTTAGGGACAGGGGGTATGAACACTGAAGCTTTCTTT.